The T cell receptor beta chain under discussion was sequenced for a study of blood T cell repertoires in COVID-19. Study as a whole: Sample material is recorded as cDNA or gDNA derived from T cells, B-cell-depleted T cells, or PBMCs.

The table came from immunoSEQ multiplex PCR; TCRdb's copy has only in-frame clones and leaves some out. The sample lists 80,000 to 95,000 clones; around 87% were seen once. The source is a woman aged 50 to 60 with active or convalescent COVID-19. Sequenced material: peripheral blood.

The DNA of the CDR3 is TGTGCCAGTAATCCAGGGGGATCTTACAATGAGCAGTTCTTC. Translating gives CASNPGGSYNEQFF. V usage is TRBV19 and J usage is TRBJ2-1; 7 nucleotides line up with TRBD1. J gave up 4 bases and V 7 bases, and 7 bases lay outside the gene matches. Germline values: CDR1 LNHDA, CDR2 SQIVND (reference sequence). This CDR3 is 14 amino acids long.